A single sample is the source of the 13 T cell receptor beta chains below, sequenced in a study of identical twins. MiXCR was run by TCRdb on the 5' RACE reads, yielding one entry per CDR3 protein. The sample has about 340,000 distinct CDR3 sequences, roughly 9% seen once; the top ten hold around 8.6%. The sequenced sample consisted of naive T cells sorted from blood. The receptors were gathered from a woman aged 50 to 65 in good health.

This chain connects TRBV11-2 to TRBJ2-5; D is possibly TRBD1 or TRBD2 (5 bases each). CDR3 length equals 13 residues. The V end was cut by 4 bases, the J end by 2 bases, with 8 bases between. From germline, CDR1 is SGHAT and CDR2 FQNNGV. Here the CDR3 DNA reads TGTGCCAGCAGCTGGGACGGTCAAGAGACCCAGTACTTC. Its protein product is CASSWDGQETQYF.

This clonotype was observed a handful of times. This chain links TRBV12-3 or TRBV12-4 with TRBJ2-1; D not certain. V lost 4 bases to trimming and J lost 10 bases, with 20 bases between them. CDR3 length equals 15 residues. The CDR3 coding sequence is TGTGCCAGCAGTTCTCGATCTAAACTTGCGAAGGAGCAGTTCTTC. Translated, it gives CASSSRSKLAKEQFF.

The chain recombines TRBV18 with TRBJ2-5, with a possible D match to TRBD2 (6 bases). Germline V gene lookup returns CDR1 KGHSH and CDR2 LQKENI. V was pared by 3 bases and J by 5 bases, with 10 bases between. CDR3 length equals 13 residues. CDR3 DNA: TGTGCCAGCTCACCGCTGGGGAGGGAGACCCAGTACTTC. Residues: CASSPLGRETQYF.

This clonotype came up a few times. CDR3 residues: CASSLIGEQYF. CDR3 DNA: TGTGCCAGCAGCTTAATCGGGGAGCAGTACTTC. The chain joins TRBV7-2 to TRBJ2-7; unclear D gene. Germline assignment: CDR1 SGHTA and CDR2 FQGNSA. V lost 2 bases and J 7 bases, leaving 6 bases between the germline ends. The CDR3 has 11 residues.

This clonotype occurred many times. V and J are TRBV9 and TRBJ1-4; 10 bases map to TRBD1. V trimming: 0 bases; J trimming: 7 bases; junction bases outside the gene matches: 3. Germline lookup yields CDR1 SGDLS and CDR2 YYNGEE. This CDR3 comprises 15 residues. CDR3 region: CASSVGTGGSEKLFF. In nucleotides, the CDR3 is TGTGCCAGCAGCGTAGGGACAGGGGGTTCTGAAAAACTGTTTTTT.

This clonotype appeared many times. This chain links TRBV7-8 with TRBJ2-4; D gene ambiguous. Trimming took off 1 base at V and 5 bases at J, with 6 bases between the two ends. Germline CDR1 reads SGHVS; CDR2 reads FQNEAQ. This CDR3 has 13 amino acids. CDR3 nucleotides: TGTGCCAGCAGCTTAGGGTCCCAAAACATTCAGTACTTC. Amino acids: CASSLGSQNIQYF.

The DNA of the CDR3 is TGTGCCAGCAGCCCACCGGGACTAGCGGGACAGGAGCAGTTCTTC. Its translation is CASSPPGLAGQEQFF. The chain combines TRBV7-9 with TRBJ2-1; TRBD2 matches at 13 bases. The CDR3 has 15 residues. CDR1 is SEHNR, CDR2 FQNEAQ, per germline (reference sequence). The ends lost 5 bases at V and 10 bases at J; junction bases unmatched: 8.

This clonotype has more than one count but fewer than ten. The chain joins TRBV11-1 to TRBJ2-1; D gene unclear. V was clipped by 5 bases and J by 3 bases, with 11 bases between them. Looked up from germline, CDR1 is SGHAT and CDR2 is FQDESV (reference sequence). This CDR3 contains 14 residues. For the CDR3, the DNA is TGTGCCAGCAGCGGGGAACTTCACTACAATGAGCAGTTCTTC. Protein: CASSGELHYNEQFF.

The sample holds a few counts of this clonotype. This chain joins TRBV5-1 and TRBJ2-2; D might be TRBD1 (6 bases). The CDR3 has 14 amino acids. Trimming left V 5 bases short and J 4 bases short, with 12 bases between. Germline CDR1 is SGHRS and CDR2 is YFSETQ. The CDR3 DNA reads TGCGCCAGCAGTACCTGGGACATCACCGGGGAGCTGTTTTTT. It yields the protein CASSTWDITGELFF.

This clonotype was seen just once. The V gene is TRBV9, the J gene TRBJ2-1; D is undetermined. With 0 bases removed from V and 8 bases from J, the gap between germline ends came to 9 bases. This CDR3 comprises 13 residues. Germline V gene lookup returns CDR1 SGDLS and CDR2 YYNGEE. DNA of the CDR3: TGTGCCAGCAGCGTAGTGGGGAAGGATGAGCAGTTCTTC. Translating gives CASSVVGKDEQFF.

There are many counts of this clonotype. This rearrangement joins TRBV5-1 to TRBJ1-2, with TRBD1 matching 7 bases. CDR3 length equals 14 residues. V was clipped by 0 bases and J by 4 bases; unmatched bases: 3. Per the germline V gene, CDR1 is SGHRS and CDR2 is YFSETQ. The CDR3 sequence is CASSLEGTAYGYTF. The CDR3 nucleotides are TGCGCCAGCAGCTTGGAGGGGACAGCCTATGGCTACACCTTC.

This clonotype was found many times. CDR3 protein: CASGPLAQETQYF. The CDR3 DNA sequence: TGTGCCAGTGGACCTCTGGCACAAGAGACCCAGTACTTC. The chain is built from TRBV12-3 or TRBV12-4 and TRBJ2-5, with D hard to call. With 9 bases removed from V and 2 bases from J, the gap between germline ends came to 13 bases. The CDR3 consists of 13 residues.

This clonotype was seen a few times. This sequence joins TRBV12-3 or TRBV12-4 and TRBJ1-2; D remains unclear. The V end lost 6 bases, the J end lost 10 bases, and 12 bases lay between the germline ends. The CDR3 spans 11 residues. CDR3 DNA: TGTGCCAGCAGCCAGCGGGGAGCCTACACCTTC. Translated, it gives CASSQRGAYTF.